The entry that follows covers one T cell receptor beta chain sequence. The entry originates in a study of shared clonotypes between healthy human individuals. The V end was cut by 4 bases, the J end by 1 base, with 11 bases between. The CDR3 loop spans 15 amino acids. Germline V gene sequence: CDR1 MGHRA, CDR2 YSYEKL. Using immunoSEQ multiplex PCR, the repertoire was profiled, and TCRdb retains in-frame clones only, with some absent. Here the sample spans millions of clones, more than 80% being singletons. Both subsets, CD45RA+ naive and CD45RA-negative memory, were split from the CD4+ cells. The chain couples TRBV4-1 to TRBJ2-1, with D possibly being TRBD1 (6 bases). The sequencing sample was made of naive CD4+ T cells sorted from blood. Subset here: CD45RA+ positively selected. This receptor was taken from a young man in good health. This chain's CDR3 is CASSRGRGSYNEQFF. In nucleotides, the CDR3 is TGCGCCAGCAGCCGCGGCAGGGGATCCTACAATGAGCAGTTCTTC.